This entry concerns a single TCR beta chain. Participant age was roughly 18 to 95 years, and participants resided in roughly 25 US areas. Researchers sorted participants into cohorts using their self-reported clinical history. This sample was included in a study of blood T cell repertoires in COVID-19. On the study more broadly: The analysed material was cDNA or gDNA that came from T cells, B-cell-depleted T cells, or PBMCs.

In the source study's methods: Estimation of nucleated cell counts relied on the amplification of reference gene primers. Profiling relied on immunoSEQ multiplex PCR, and the TCRdb table lists in-frame clones only, not all of them. V and J calls and clone size follow that table, whereas D and trimming were derived from the DNA. The data show a few hundred thousand clones, more than 75% seen once. The receptor was isolated from a woman between 35 and 50 years old with acute COVID-19. Material: PBMCs or T cells enriched from blood (not recorded which).

The CDR3 protein is CASSSLGGGNNEQFF. In DNA form, the CDR3 reads TGTGCCAGCAGTTCCTTAGGGGGGGGTAACAATGAGCAGTTCTTC. This chain connects TRBV28 to TRBJ2-1; D may be TRBD2 (7 bases). The CDR3 is made up of 15 amino acids. Germline CDR1 MDHEN, CDR2 SYDVKM. The V and J ends lost 4 bases and 5 bases respectively, with 15 bases between them.